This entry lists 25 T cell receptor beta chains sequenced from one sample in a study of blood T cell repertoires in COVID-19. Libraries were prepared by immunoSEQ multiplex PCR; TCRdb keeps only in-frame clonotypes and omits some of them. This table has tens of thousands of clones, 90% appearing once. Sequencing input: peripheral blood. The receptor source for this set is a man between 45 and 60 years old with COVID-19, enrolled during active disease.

For the CDR3, the DNA is TGTGCCATCACTATGGAGGCGGACACTGAAGCTTTCTTT. Its translation is CAITMEADTEAFF. This sequence joins TRBV10-3 and TRBJ1-1; D remains ambiguous. V lost 7 bases to trimming and J lost 3 bases, with 12 bases between them. The CDR3 contains 13 residues. Per germline, CDR1 ENHRY and CDR2 SYGVKD.

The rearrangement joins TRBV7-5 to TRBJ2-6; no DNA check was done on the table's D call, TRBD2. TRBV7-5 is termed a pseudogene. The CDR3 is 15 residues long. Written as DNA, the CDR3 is TGTGTCAGAAGCCAGGGAGGCTACGGGGCCAACGTCCTGACTTTC. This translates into CVRSQGGYGANVLTF.

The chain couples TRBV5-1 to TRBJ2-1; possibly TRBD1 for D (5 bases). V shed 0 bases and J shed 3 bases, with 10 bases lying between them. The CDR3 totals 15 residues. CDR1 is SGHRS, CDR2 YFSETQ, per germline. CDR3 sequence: CASSLGGGDYNEQFF. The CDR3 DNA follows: TGCGCCAGCAGCTTGGGGGGCGGTGACTACAATGAGCAGTTCTTC.

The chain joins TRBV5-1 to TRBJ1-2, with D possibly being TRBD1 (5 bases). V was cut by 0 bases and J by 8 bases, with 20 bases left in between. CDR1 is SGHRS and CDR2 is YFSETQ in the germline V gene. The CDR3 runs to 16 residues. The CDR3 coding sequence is TGCGCCAGCAGCTTGGGCGCCCTAAGGGCAGGGCCCGGCTACACCTTC. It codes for CASSLGALRAGPGYTF.

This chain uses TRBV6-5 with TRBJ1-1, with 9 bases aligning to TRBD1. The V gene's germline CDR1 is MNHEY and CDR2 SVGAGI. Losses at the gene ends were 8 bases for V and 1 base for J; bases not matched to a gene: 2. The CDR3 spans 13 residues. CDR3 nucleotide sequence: TGTGCCAGCGAACAGGGGGCGAACACTGAAGCTTTCTTT. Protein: CASEQGANTEAFF.

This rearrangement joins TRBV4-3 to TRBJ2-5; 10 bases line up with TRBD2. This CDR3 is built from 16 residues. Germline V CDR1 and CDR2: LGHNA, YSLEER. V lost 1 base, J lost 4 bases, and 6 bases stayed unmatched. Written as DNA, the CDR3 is TGCGCCAGCAGCCAAGGGCGAGCGGGAGGGGGAGAGACCCAGTACTTC. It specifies CASSQGRAGGGETQYF.

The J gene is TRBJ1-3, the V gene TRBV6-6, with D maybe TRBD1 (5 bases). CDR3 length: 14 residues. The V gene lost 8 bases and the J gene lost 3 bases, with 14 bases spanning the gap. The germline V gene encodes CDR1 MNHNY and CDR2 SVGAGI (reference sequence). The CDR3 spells CASSSGVFGNTIYF. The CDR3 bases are TGTGCCAGCTCCTCGGGGGTCTTTGGAAACACCATATATTTT.

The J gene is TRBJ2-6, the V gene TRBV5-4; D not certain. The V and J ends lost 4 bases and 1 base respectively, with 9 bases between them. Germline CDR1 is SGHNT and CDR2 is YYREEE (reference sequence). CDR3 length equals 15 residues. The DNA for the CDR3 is TGTGCCAGCAGCAGCCCAGGATCTGGGGCCAACGTCCTGACTTTC. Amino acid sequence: CASSSPGSGANVLTF.

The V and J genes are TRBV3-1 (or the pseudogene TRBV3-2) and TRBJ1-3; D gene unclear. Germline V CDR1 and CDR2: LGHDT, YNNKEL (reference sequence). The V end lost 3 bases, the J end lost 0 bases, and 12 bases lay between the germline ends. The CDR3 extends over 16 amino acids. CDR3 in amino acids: CASSQYEGYSGNTIYF. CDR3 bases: TGTGCCAGCAGCCAGTATGAGGGATACTCTGGAAACACCATATATTTT.

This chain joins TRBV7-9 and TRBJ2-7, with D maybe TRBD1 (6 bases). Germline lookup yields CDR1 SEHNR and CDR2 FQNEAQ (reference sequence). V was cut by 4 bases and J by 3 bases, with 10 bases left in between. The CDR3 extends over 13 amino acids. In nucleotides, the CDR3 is TGTGCCAGCAGCTCCCGGGACAACTACGAGCAGTACTTC. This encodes CASSSRDNYEQYF.

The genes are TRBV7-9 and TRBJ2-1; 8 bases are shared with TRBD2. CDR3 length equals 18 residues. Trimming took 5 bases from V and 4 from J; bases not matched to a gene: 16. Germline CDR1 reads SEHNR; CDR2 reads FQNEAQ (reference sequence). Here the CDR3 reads CASSPSIILSGIYNEQFF. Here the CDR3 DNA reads TGTGCCAGCAGCCCCAGTATCATACTTAGCGGGATTTACAATGAGCAGTTCTTC.

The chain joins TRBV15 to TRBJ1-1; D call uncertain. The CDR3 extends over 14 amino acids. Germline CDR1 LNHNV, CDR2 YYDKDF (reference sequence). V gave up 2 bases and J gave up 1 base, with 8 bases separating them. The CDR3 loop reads CATSRTGENTEAFF. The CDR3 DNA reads TGTGCCACCAGCAGAACCGGGGAGAACACTGAAGCTTTCTTT. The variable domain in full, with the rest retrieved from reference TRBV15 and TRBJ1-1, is DAMVIQNPRYQVTQFGKPVTLSCSQTLNHNVMYWYQQKSSQAPKLLFHYYDKDFNNEADTPDNFQSRRPNTSFCFLDIRSPGLGDTAMYLCATSRTGENTEAFFGQGTRLTVV.

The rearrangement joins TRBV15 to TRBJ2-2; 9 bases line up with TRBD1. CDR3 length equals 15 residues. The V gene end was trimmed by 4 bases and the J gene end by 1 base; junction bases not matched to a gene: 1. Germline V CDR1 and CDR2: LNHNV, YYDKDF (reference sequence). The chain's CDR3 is CATSMDRGNTGELFF. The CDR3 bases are TGTGCCACCAGCATGGACAGGGGGAACACCGGGGAGCTGTTTTTT.

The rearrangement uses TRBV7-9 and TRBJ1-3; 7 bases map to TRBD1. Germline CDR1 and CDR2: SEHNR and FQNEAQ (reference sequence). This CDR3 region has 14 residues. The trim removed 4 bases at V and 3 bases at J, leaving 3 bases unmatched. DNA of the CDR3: TGTGCCAGCAGCTACGGACAGGATGGAAACACCATATATTTT. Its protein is CASSYGQDGNTIYF.

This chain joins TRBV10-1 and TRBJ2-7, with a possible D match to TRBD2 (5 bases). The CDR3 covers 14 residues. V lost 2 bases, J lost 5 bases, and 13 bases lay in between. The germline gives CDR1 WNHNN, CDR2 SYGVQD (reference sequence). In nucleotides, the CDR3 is TGCGCCAGCAGTGAGGGGAGCCCCCCCCACGAGCAGTACTTC. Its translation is CASSEGSPPHEQYF.

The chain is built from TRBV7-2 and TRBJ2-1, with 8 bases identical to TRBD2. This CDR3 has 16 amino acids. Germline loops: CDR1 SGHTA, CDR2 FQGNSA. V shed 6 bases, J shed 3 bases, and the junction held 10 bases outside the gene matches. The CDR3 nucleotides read TGTGCCAGCAGACCGGGGGGGACTAGTTTCTACAATGAGCAGTTCTTC. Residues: CASRPGGTSFYNEQFF.

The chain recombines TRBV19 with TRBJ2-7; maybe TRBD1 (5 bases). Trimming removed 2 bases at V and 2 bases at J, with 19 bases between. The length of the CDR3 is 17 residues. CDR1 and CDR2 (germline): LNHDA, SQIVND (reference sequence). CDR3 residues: CASSISATGGRAYEQYF. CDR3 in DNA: TGTGCCAGTAGTATATCGGCAACCGGCGGCAGGGCCTACGAGCAGTACTTC.

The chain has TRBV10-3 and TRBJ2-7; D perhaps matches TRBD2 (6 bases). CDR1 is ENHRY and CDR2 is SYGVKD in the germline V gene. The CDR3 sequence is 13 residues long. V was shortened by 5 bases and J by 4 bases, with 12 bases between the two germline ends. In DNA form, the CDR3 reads TGTGCCATCAGTCGGACTAATCTATACGAGCAGTACTTC. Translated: CAISRTNLYEQYF.

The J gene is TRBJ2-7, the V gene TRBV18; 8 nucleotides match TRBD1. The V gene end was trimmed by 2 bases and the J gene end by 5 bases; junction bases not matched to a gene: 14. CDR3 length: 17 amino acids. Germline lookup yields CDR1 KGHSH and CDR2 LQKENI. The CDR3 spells CASSPNGPGQGRNEQYF. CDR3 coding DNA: TGTGCCAGCTCACCAAATGGTCCAGGACAGGGTAGGAACGAGCAGTACTTC. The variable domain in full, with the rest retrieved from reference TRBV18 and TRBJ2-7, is NAGVMQNPRHLVRRRGQEARLRCSPMKGHSHVYWYRQLPEEGLKFMVYLQKENIIDESGMPKERFSAEFPKEGPSILRIQQVVRGDSAAYFCASSPNGPGQGRNEQYFGPGTRLTVT.

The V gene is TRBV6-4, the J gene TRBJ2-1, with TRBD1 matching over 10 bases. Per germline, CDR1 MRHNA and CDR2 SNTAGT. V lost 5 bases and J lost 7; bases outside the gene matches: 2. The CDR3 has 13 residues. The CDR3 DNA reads TGTGCCAGCAGTACGGGACAGGGGAATGAGCAGTTCTTC. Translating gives CASSTGQGNEQFF.

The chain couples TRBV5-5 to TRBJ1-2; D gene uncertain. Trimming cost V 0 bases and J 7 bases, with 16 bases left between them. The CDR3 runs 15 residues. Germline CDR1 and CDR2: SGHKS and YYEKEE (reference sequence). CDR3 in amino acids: CASSLAWRRLGGYTF. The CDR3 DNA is TGTGCCAGCAGCTTGGCTTGGAGGAGATTAGGTGGCTACACCTTC. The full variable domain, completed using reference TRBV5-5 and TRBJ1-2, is DAGVTQSPTHLIKTRGQQVTLRCSPISGHKSVSWYQQVLGQGPQFIFQYYEKEERGRGNFPDRFSARQFPNYSSELNVNALLLGDSALYLCASSLAWRRLGGYTFGSGTRLTVV.

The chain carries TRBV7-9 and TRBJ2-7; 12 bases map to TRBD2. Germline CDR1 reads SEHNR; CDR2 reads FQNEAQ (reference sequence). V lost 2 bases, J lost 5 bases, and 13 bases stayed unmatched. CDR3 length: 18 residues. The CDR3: CASSLPLRLAGAANEQYF. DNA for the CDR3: TGTGCCAGCAGCTTACCCCTTAGACTAGCGGGAGCCGCGAACGAGCAGTACTTC. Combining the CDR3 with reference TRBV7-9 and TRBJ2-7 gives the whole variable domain DTGVSQNPRHKITKRGQNVTFRCDPISEHNRLYWYRQTLGQGPEFLTYFQNEAQLEKSRLLSDRFSAERPKGSFSTLEIQRTEQGDSAMYLCASSLPLRLAGAANEQYFGPGTRLTVT.

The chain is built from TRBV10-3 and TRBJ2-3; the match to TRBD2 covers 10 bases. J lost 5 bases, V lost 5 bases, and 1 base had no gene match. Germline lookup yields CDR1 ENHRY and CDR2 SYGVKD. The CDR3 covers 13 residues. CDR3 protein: CAISLAGEDTQYF. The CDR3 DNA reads TGTGCCATCAGTCTAGCGGGAGAAGATACGCAGTATTTT.

CDR3 residues: CASESGVQPQHF. The CDR3 DNA reads as TGTGCCAGTGAGTCAGGGGTCCAGCCCCAGCATTTT. The rearrangement uses TRBV19 and TRBJ1-5; D may be TRBD1 (6 bases). Germline V gene lookup returns CDR1 LNHDA and CDR2 SQIVND (reference sequence). The CDR3 runs to 12 residues. Deletions cut 8 bases from V and 7 bases from J, with 12 bases between.

The CDR3: CASQLEITGEDTEAFF. CDR3 bases: TGCGCCAGCCAACTCGAAATAACAGGGGAGGACACTGAAGCTTTCTTT. V gene TRBV5-1 combines with J gene TRBJ1-1; TRBD1 aligns across 7 bases. V lost 7 bases and J lost 3; bases outside the gene matches: 15. The CDR3 runs to 16 residues. CDR1 and CDR2 (germline): SGHRS, YFSETQ. Filled out from reference TRBV5-1 and TRBJ1-1, the complete variable domain reads KAGVTQTPRYLIKTRGQQVTLSCSPISGHRSVSWYQQTPGQGLQFLFEYFSETQRNKGNFPGRFSGRQFSNSRSEMNVSTLELGDSALYLCASQLEITGEDTEAFFGQGTRLTVV.